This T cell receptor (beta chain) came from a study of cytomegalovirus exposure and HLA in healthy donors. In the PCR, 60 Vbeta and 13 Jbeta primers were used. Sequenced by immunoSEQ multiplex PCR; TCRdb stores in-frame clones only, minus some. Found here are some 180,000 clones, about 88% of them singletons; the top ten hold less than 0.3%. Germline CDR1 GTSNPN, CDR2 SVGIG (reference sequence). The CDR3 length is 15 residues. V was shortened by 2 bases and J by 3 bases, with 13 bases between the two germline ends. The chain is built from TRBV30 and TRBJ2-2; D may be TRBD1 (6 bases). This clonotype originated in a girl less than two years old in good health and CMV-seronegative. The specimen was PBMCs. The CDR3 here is CAWSYQGPDTGELFF. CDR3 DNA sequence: TGTGCCTGGAGTTATCAGGGGCCTGACACCGGGGAGCTGTTTTTT.